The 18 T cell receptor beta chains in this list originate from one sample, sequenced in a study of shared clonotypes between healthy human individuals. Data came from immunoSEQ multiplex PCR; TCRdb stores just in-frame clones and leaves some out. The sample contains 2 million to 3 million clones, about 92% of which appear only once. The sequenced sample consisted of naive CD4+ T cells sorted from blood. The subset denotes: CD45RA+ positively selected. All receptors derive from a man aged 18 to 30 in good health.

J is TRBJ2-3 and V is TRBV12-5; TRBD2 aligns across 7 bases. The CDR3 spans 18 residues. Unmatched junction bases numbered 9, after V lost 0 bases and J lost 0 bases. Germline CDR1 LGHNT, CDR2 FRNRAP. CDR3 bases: TGTGCTAGTGGTTTGGTCGCCGGGGGGTTCTGGAGCACAGATACGCAGTATTTT. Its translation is CASGLVAGGFWSTDTQYF.

The CDR3 region is CASSLDWGARGEQFF. CDR3 DNA sequence: TGTGCCAGCAGCTTAGACTGGGGGGCCCGGGGTGAGCAGTTCTTC. The chain has TRBV7-2 and TRBJ2-1, with D tentatively TRBD1 or TRBD2 (6 bases each). Trimming took 1 base from V and 9 from J, leaving 16 bases between them. The CDR3 runs to 15 residues. Looked up from germline, CDR1 is SGHTA and CDR2 is FQGNSA.

In DNA form, the CDR3 reads TGTGCCAGCAGCGTAGATGTGGGGCTTGGAGATACGCAGTATTTT. It translates to CASSVDVGLGDTQYF. The chain has TRBV9 and TRBJ2-3, with D perhaps matching TRBD1 (5 bases). Trimming removed 0 bases from V and 5 bases from J, with 13 bases in between. CDR1 is SGDLS, CDR2 YYNGEE, per germline. The CDR3 is 15 amino acids.

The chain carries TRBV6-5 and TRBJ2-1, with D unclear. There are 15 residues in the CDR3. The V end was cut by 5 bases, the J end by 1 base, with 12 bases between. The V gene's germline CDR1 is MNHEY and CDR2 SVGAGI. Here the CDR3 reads CASSPVLFSYNEQFF. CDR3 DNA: TGTGCCAGCAGTCCCGTGCTATTTTCCTACAATGAGCAGTTCTTC.

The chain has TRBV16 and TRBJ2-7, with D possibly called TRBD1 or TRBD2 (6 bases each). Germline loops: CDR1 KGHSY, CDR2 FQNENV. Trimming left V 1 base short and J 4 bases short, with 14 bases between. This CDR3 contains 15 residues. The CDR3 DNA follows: TGTGCCAGCAGCCAATATGGAGGGGGGAAATACGAGCAGTACTTC. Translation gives CASSQYGGGKYEQYF.

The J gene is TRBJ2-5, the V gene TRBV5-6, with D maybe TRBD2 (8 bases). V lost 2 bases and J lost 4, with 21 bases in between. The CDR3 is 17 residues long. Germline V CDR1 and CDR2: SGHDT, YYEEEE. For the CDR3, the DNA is TGTGCCAGCAGCTTTATCCGACCGGGAGGGGGCGGAGAGACCCAGTACTTC. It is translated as CASSFIRPGGGGETQYF.

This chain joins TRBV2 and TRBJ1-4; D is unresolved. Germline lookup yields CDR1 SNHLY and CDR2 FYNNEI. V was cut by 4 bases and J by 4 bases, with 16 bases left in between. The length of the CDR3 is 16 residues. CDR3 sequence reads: CASSAEQLDRNEKLFF. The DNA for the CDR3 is TGTGCCAGCAGTGCGGAACAGCTCGATCGTAATGAAAAACTGTTTTTT.

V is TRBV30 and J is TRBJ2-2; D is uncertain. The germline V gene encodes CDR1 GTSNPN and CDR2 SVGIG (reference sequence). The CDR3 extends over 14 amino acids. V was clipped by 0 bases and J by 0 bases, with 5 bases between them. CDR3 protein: CAWSVSANTGELFF. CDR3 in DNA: TGTGCCTGGAGTGTCTCAGCGAACACCGGGGAGCTGTTTTTT. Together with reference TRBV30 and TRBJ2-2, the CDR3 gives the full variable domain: SQTIHQWPATLVQPVGSPLSLECTVEGTSNPNLYWYRQAAGRGLQLLFYSVGIGQISSEVPQNLSASRPQDRQFILSSKKLLLSDSGFYLCAWSVSANTGELFFGEGSRLTVL.

CDR3 in amino acids: CASSYSASNEQFF. CDR3 DNA sequence: TGTGCCAGCAGTTATTCGGCTTCGAATGAGCAGTTCTTC. The V call is TRBV6-5, the J call TRBJ2-1, with unresolved D. This CDR3 is built from 13 residues. Per the germline V gene, CDR1 is MNHEY and CDR2 is SVGAGI. V was trimmed by 3 bases and J by 7 bases, leaving 10 bases between them.

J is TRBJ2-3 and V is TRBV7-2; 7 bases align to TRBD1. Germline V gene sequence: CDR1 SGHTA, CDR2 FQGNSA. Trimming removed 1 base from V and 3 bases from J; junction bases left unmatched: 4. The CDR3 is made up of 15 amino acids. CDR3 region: CASSLGGGRTDTQYF. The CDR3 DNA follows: TGTGCCAGCAGCTTAGGAGGGGGCAGAACAGATACGCAGTATTTT.

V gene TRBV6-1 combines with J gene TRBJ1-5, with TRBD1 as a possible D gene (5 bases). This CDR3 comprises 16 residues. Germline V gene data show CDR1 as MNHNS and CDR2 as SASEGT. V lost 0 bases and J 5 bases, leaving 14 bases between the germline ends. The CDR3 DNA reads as TGTGCCAGCAGTGAAGCGCTTGGAGGGACCCATCAGCCCCAGCATTTT. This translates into CASSEALGGTHQPQHF.

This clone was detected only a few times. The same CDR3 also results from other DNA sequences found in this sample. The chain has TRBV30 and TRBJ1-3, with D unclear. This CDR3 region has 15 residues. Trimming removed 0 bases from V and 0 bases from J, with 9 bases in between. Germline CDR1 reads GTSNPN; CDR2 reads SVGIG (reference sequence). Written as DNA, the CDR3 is TGTGCCTGGAGTGTAAGGCGAGGCTCTGGAAACACCATATATTTT. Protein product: CAWSVRRGSGNTIYF.

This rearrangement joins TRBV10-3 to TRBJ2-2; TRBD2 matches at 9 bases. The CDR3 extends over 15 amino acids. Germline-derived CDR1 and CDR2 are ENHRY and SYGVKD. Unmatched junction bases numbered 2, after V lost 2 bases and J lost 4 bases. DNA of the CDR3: TGTGCCATCAGTGAGGCGGGGGGGACCACCGGGGAGCTGTTTTTT. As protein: CAISEAGGTTGELFF.

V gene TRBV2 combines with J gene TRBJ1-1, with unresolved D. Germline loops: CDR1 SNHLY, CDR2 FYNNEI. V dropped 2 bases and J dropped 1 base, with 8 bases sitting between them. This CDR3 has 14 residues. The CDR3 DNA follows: TGTGCCAGCAGTGAACGGCCACAGAACACTGAAGCTTTCTTT. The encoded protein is CASSERPQNTEAFF.

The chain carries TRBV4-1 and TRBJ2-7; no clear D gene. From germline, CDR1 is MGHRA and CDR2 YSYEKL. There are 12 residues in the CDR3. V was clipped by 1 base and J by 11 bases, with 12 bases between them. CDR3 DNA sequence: TGCGCCAGCAGCCAAGCAGGCAGTGTGAAGTACTTC. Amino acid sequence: CASSQAGSVKYF.

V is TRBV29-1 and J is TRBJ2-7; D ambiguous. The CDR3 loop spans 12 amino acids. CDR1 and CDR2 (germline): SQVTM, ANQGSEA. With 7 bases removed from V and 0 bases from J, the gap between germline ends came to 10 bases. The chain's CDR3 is CSATSFSYEQYF. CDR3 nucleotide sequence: TGCAGCGCCACGTCTTTCTCCTACGAGCAGTACTTC.

The CDR3 sequence is CASSLGDFNTEAFF. Written as DNA, the CDR3 is TGCGCCAGCAGCTTAGGGGATTTCAACACTGAAGCTTTCTTT. The rearrangement joins TRBV5-1 to TRBJ1-1; maybe TRBD1 (5 bases). The CDR3 length is 14 residues. V was clipped by 2 bases and J by 2 bases, with 10 bases between them. The germline V gene encodes CDR1 SGHRS and CDR2 YFSETQ.

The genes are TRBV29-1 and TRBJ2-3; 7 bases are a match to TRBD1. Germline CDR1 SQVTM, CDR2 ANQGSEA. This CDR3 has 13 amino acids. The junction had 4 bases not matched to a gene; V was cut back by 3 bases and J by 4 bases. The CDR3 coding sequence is TGCAGCGTTGATCCCCAGGGGGCAGATACGCAGTATTTT. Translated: CSVDPQGADTQYF.